This T cell receptor (beta chain) was captured in a study of blood T cell repertoires in COVID-19 (dated by TCRdb to 2020 to 2022). Study-wide context: Samples covering the acute and convalescent phases of COVID-19 were provided by collaborators in the United States, Italy and Spain. The repertoires were released in a freely available public database intended as a resource for research on the immune response to SARS-CoV-2. Subjects who had been exposed to COVID-19, were actively infected with it, or had recovered from it provided the deeply sampled blood TCRbeta repertoires that made up the dataset. Samples were obtained from the ongoing ImmuneRACE study (first 160 participants) and from over 1,000 subjects provided by 6 global collaborators. Nearly every sample came with metadata listing a de-identified subject ID, COVID-19 status, age in years and sex. HLA class I and class II types, where available, came from metadata supplied by the sample provider rather than from assay-based typing. The prospective study material was composed of cDNA or gDNA derived from T cells, B-cell-depleted T cells, or PBMCs. The full study reports these points: The quantity of clinical and demographic metadata differed by source and by participant and was supplied without curation.

TCRbeta CDR3 regions were amplified from genomic DNA by means of the immunoSEQ Assay, a bias-controlled multiplex PCR. The paper's data handling went like this. The number of nucleated cells in each sample was estimated by amplification of reference gene primers within the assay. Sequence reads were collapsed and filtered to measure the absolute abundance of every unique TCRbeta CDR3 rearrangement. Productive Simpson clonality was computed per sample as the square root of Simpson's diversity index over productive rearrangements. TCRdb holds this immuneACCESS table with in-frame rearrangements only. Some clones are missing; in checked studies, unresolved V genes explain under half, and the rest has no known cause. V and J calls plus clone size are reproduced from that table; the DNA served to infer D and trimming. The sample includes fewer than 350,000 clones, with around 85% observed a single time. Approximately 12% of the sample goes to the ten largest clones.

Points on this clone: Its target antigen remains unknown. The input lacks base qualities; no much larger clone sits a single base away.

At one collaborating source in Seattle, patients were enrolled during active infection and were followed longitudinally through the course of disease. Each collaborating institution followed its own protocols to collect whole blood in K2EDTA tubes. For TCRbeta analysis, collaborators shipped samples as frozen whole blood, isolated PBMCs, or DNA extracted from either of those sample types. For CDR1 and CDR2, the germline V gene lists SGHRS and YFSETQ. Trimming removed 4 bases from V and 2 bases from J, leaving 7 bases between the germline ends. From the cysteine through the phenylalanine, the CDR3 covers 13 amino acids. The CDR3 DNA has 39 bases and is translated from base 1.

Sample: peripheral blood. This receptor was obtained from a woman in her twenties or thirties with COVID-19, enrolled during active disease. The V and J genes are TRBV5-1 and TRBJ2-1; a tentative D match to TRBD2 spans 5 bases. This receptor has the CDR3 CASSLGTYNEQFF. The DNA is as follows: TGCGCCAGCAGCCTCGGGACCTACAATGAGCAGTTCTTC.